This T cell receptor (beta chain) was sequenced for a study of human T cells and chemical hapten exposure. CDR1 and CDR2 (germline): SGHTA, FQGTGA. The CDR3 runs 16 residues. Germline trimming cut 6 bases from V and 5 bases from J; bases unmatched to any gene: 12. TCRdb used MiXCR to reprocess the 5' RACE reads, holding one entry per CDR3 protein. Altogether around 140,000 distinct CDR3 sequences are present, roughly 4% being singletons, with the ten largest covering approximately 1.3%. Whole blood that had not been fractionated was the source of extracted total RNA. This clonotype was counted many times.

This chain connects TRBV7-3 to TRBJ2-7; 11 bases line up with TRBD2. This receptor was obtained from a female donor in good health. Here the CDR3 DNA reads TGTGCCAGCAGTCCTAGCGGGGGGTATCTCGGTGACGAGCAGTACTTC. Translated: CASSPSGGYLGDEQYF.